A single sample gave rise to the 20 T cell receptor beta chains below, sequenced in a study of blood T cell repertoires in COVID-19. Method: immunoSEQ multiplex PCR; TCRdb's copy keeps in-frame clones and lacks some. This table has under 350,000 clones, 70% to 90% appearing once. Sequences were obtained from peripheral blood. The source is a woman in her sixties or seventies with acute or convalescent COVID-19.

The rearrangement links TRBV18 to TRBJ1-1; D perhaps matches TRBD1 (5 bases). Looked up from germline, CDR1 is KGHSH and CDR2 is LQKENI. Trimming took off 5 bases at V and 3 bases at J, with 10 bases between the two ends. The CDR3 is 13 residues long. CDR3 nucleotide sequence: TGTGCCAGCTCAAGCGACAGAGACACTGAAGCTTTCTTT. It yields the protein CASSSDRDTEAFF.

This chain links TRBV11-1 with TRBJ1-1; weak D call: TRBD1 (6 bases). Germline V gives CDR1 SGHAT, CDR2 FQDESV (reference sequence). The CDR3 totals 13 residues. Between the trimmed V and J ends, which lost 4 bases and 3 bases, there was a span of 9 bases. This CDR3 reads CASSSHRDTEAFF. CDR3 in DNA: TGTGCCAGCAGCTCTCACAGGGACACTGAAGCTTTCTTT.

The chain carries TRBV6-5 and TRBJ2-5; a possible D gene is TRBD1 (5 bases). Trimming pared 6 bases from V and 6 bases from J, leaving 11 bases between. This CDR3 spans 12 amino acids. Germline-derived CDR1 and CDR2 are MNHEY and SVGAGI. The CDR3 coding sequence is TGTGCCAGCAGCTCGGACACACAGACCCAGTACTTC. Translation gives CASSSDTQTQYF.

This clone is a singleton in its sample. The chain joins TRBV6-1 to TRBJ1-1; D ambiguous. Looked up from germline, CDR1 is MNHNS and CDR2 is SASEGT. The CDR3 sequence is 14 residues long. V was cut by 3 bases and J by 4 bases, with 12 bases left in between. CDR3: CASSDWRSGTEAFF. The CDR3 DNA is TGTGCCAGCAGTGATTGGCGTTCAGGCACTGAAGCTTTCTTT.

This clone was observed a handful of times. This chain connects TRBV2 to TRBJ1-1; TRBD1 might be the D (5 bases). V was pared by 8 bases and J by 1 base, with 17 bases between. The CDR3 length is 15 residues. Germline CDR1 SNHLY, CDR2 FYNNEI. In nucleotides, the CDR3 is TGTGCCAGCGCCCTGCAGGGTCAGGAGAACACTGAAGCTTTCTTT. Translated, it gives CASALQGQENTEAFF.

V and J are TRBV10-3 and TRBJ1-1; 8 nucleotides line up with TRBD1. Germline V lookup: CDR1 ENHRY, CDR2 SYGVKD. The CDR3 spans 15 residues. V was pared by 6 bases and J by 0 bases, with 6 bases of the junction left unmatched. CDR3 coding DNA: TGTGCCATCAGCCCCGGACAGGGTATGAACACTGAAGCTTTCTTT. Translating gives CAISPGQGMNTEAFF.

The chain couples TRBV29-1 to TRBJ1-1, with a possible D match to TRBD1 (6 bases). Looked up from germline, CDR1 is SQVTM and CDR2 is ANQGSEA. The CDR3 runs to 11 residues. V was cut by 7 bases and J by 10 bases, with 16 bases left in between. The CDR3 reads CSAQPGERAFF. The CDR3 DNA sequence: TGCAGCGCACAGCCAGGGGAACGAGCTTTCTTT. The variable domain in full, with the rest retrieved from reference TRBV29-1 and TRBJ1-1, is SAVISQKPSRDICQRGTSLTIQCQVDSQVTMMFWYRQQPGQSLTLIATANQGSEATYESGFVIDKFPISRPNLTFSTLTVSNMSPEDSSIYLCSAQPGERAFFGQGTRLTVV.

The chain joins TRBV10-3 to TRBJ2-7; a possible D gene is TRBD2 (7 bases). The CDR3 loop spans 14 amino acids. V lost 4 bases and J 4 bases, leaving 14 bases between the germline ends. The V gene's germline CDR1 is ENHRY and CDR2 SYGVKD. The CDR3 here is CAISVGGGNYEQYF. The CDR3 nucleotides are TGTGCCATCAGTGTTGGGGGGGGCAATTACGAGCAGTACTTC.

This clone was observed a handful of times. The chain is built from TRBV19 and TRBJ1-6; D gene uncertain. The CDR3 contains 15 residues. Germline V gene sequence: CDR1 LNHDA, CDR2 SQIVND (reference sequence). V lost 6 bases, J lost 9 bases, and 18 bases lay in between. CDR3 nucleotides: TGTGCCAGTAGGGTTGGGCACCTCGGGATTTCACCCCTCCACTTT. Its translation: CASRVGHLGISPLHF.

The CDR3 bases are TGTGCCAGCAGCACAAAGGGGGCCGGGGAGCTGTTTTTT. Amino acid sequence: CASSTKGAGELFF. This sequence joins TRBV7-9 and TRBJ2-2, with a tentative D call TRBD1 (6 bases). CDR1 is SEHNR and CDR2 is FQNEAQ in the germline V gene (reference sequence). V lost 5 bases to trimming and J lost 6 bases, with 10 bases between them. CDR3 length: 13 amino acids.

This chain connects TRBV19 to TRBJ1-1, with 8 bases that match TRBD1. CDR1 LNHDA and CDR2 SQIVND come from the germline V gene (reference sequence). The CDR3 contains 13 residues. The trim removed 7 bases at V and 6 bases at J, leaving 7 bases unmatched. The CDR3 DNA sequence: TGTGCCAGTACCAGACAGGGGATGCCTGAAGCTTTCTTT. It is translated as CASTRQGMPEAFF.

This chain uses TRBV6-1 with TRBJ1-3; TRBD1 matches 11 bases. The end of the DNA fits TRBJ2-2 better, so the J call may be wrong. This CDR3 is built from 17 residues. Germline CDR1 and CDR2: MNHNS and SASEGT. As DNA, the CDR3 is TGTGCCAGCAGTGCCCCGGGACAGGGGGAGCTTACCGGGGAGCTGTTTTTT. This codes for CASSAPGQGELTGELFF.

This clone came up a few times. This sample also contains other DNA sequences that code for the same CDR3. DNA of the CDR3: TGTGCCAGCAGCCGGGCATCTGAAGCTTTCTTT. Protein sequence: CASSRASEAFF. This chain uses TRBV3-1 (or the pseudogene TRBV3-2) with TRBJ1-1; no firm D call. CDR3 length equals 11 residues. Germline V gene sequence: CDR1 LGHDT, CDR2 YNNKEL (reference sequence). Trimming left V 4 bases short and J 6 bases short, with 6 bases between.

The gene calls are TRBV5-3 and TRBJ1-4; the D is unclear. TRBV5-3 qualifies as an ORF whose function is uncertain. The CDR3 runs to 10 residues. V gave up 1 base and J gave up 11 bases, with 3 bases separating them. CDR3 sequence reads: CARSLSKLFF. CDR3 bases: TGTGCCAGAAGCTTGAGCAAACTGTTTTTT.

V and J are TRBV11-2 and TRBJ2-3; D unresolved. CDR1 SGHAT and CDR2 FQNNGV come from the germline V gene. Trimming stripped 4 bases from V and 4 bases from J, with 9 bases between. The CDR3 is 13 residues long. CDR3 sequence reads: CASSSVASDTQYF. As DNA, the CDR3 is TGTGCCAGCAGCTCGGTTGCTTCAGATACGCAGTATTTT.

The gene calls are TRBV19 and TRBJ1-5; D unresolved. The V end was cut by 0 bases, the J end by 5 bases, with 17 bases between. Germline-derived CDR1 and CDR2 are LNHDA and SQIVND (reference sequence). This CDR3 region has 17 residues. CDR3 sequence: CASSIDPAGRKDQPQHF. The CDR3 region has the DNA TGTGCCAGTAGTATAGACCCCGCGGGCCGCAAAGATCAGCCCCAGCATTTT.

The CDR3 reads CASSSPGQGWLEAFF. The DNA of the CDR3 is TGTGCCAGCAGCTCGCCGGGACAGGGATGGTTGGAAGCTTTCTTT. The V and J genes are TRBV5-4 and TRBJ1-1; the match to TRBD1 covers 9 bases. Germline V gene data show CDR1 as SGHNT and CDR2 as YYREEE (reference sequence). Trimming removed 3 bases from V and 8 bases from J; junction bases left unmatched: 11. This CDR3 region has 15 residues.

This chain uses TRBV5-1 with TRBJ1-6; possibly TRBD1 for D (6 bases). Germline CDR1 reads SGHRS; CDR2 reads YFSETQ. This CDR3 has 15 amino acids. V was clipped by 3 bases and J by 5 bases, with 12 bases between them. This chain's CDR3 is CASSWSGQDNSPLHF. The CDR3 region has the DNA TGCGCCAGCAGCTGGTCGGGACAAGATAATTCACCCCTCCACTTT.

This clone was seen a single time. The chain's CDR3 is CASSPRMNQGGGYTF. DNA for the CDR3: TGCGCCAGCAGCCCTCGGATGAATCAGGGAGGTGGCTACACCTTC. This chain uses TRBV5-1 with TRBJ1-2; TRBD1 is a possible D gene (5 bases). Germline V lookup: CDR1 SGHRS, CDR2 YFSETQ. This CDR3 spans 15 amino acids. V was trimmed by 4 bases and J by 7 bases, leaving 20 bases between them. Full variable domain (rest looked up from reference TRBV5-1 and TRBJ1-2): KAGVTQTPRYLIKTRGQQVTLSCSPISGHRSVSWYQQTPGQGLQFLFEYFSETQRNKGNFPGRFSGRQFSNSRSEMNVSTLELGDSALYLCASSPRMNQGGGYTFGSGTRLTVV.

The V call is TRBV5-1, the J call TRBJ2-2; 10 nucleotides match TRBD2. Germline V gene data show CDR1 as SGHRS and CDR2 as YFSETQ. This CDR3 contains 16 residues. Losses at the gene ends were 9 bases for V and 4 bases for J; bases not matched to a gene: 12. The chain's CDR3 is CATAFIAGGATGELFF. The CDR3, as DNA: TGCGCCACAGCGTTCATAGCGGGGGGTGCCACCGGGGAGCTGTTTTTT.